Listed below are T cell receptor beta chains from one sample, sequenced in a study of CD8 T cells in Susac syndrome. TCRdb reprocessed the immunoSEQ multiplex PCR reads with MiXCR, giving one entry per CDR3 protein. Of approximately 210,000 distinct CDR3 sequences listed, 95% were seen once; the top ten hold about 0.091%. Specimen: CD4+ T cells from PBMCs. These receptors were obtained from a human donor with multiple sclerosis. Both conserved end residues are trimmed from each CDR3. D genes are given only for firm matches. Part of the rows lack a size; the others show once, few, many or a class for expanded clones.

size: .
V: TRBV20-1
D: .
CDR3: SAQGPLGLNEQF

size: .
V: TRBV29-1
D: TRBD2
CDR3: SVAAGGSGEQF

size: .
V: TRBV29-1
D: TRBD2
CDR3: SVTGRAGTDTQY

size: .
V: TRBV18
D: .
CDR3: ASSSLVTGELF

size: .
V: TRBV28
D: .
CDR3: ASSPTGRTFGYT

size: .
V: TRBV7-2
D: .
CDR3: ASSSRETYEQY

size: .
V: TRBV28
D: TRBD2
CDR3: ASSPLLAGVNNEQF

size: .
V: TRBV7-2
D: .
CDR3: ASSPSRDQETQY

size: .
V: TRBV20-1
D: TRBD1
CDR3: SATRDRNQPQH

size: .
V: TRBV30
D: .
CDR3: AWSTSGGGWTEAF

size: .
V: TRBV5-4
D: .
CDR3: ASSPPTENIQY

size: .
V: TRBV20-1
D: .
CDR3: SARASQETQY

size: once
V: TRBV6-5
D: .
CDR3: ASSYSSTGPGAF

size: .
V: TRBV6-1
D: .
CDR3: ASSAEWGTEAF

size: once
V: TRBV27
D: TRBD2
CDR3: ASSPRWGGEGETQY

size: once
V: TRBV30
D: .
CDR3: ASQWPNTGELF

size: .
V: TRBV29-1
D: TRBD2
CDR3: SVELRRLAGSPLEQY

size: .
V: TRBV20-1
D: .
CDR3: SARQGPRNTEAF

size: .
V: TRBV5-1
D: .
CDR3: ASRWPVEGGGANVLT

size: .
V: TRBV20-1
D: TRBD1
CDR3: SALLHDRGQVLPGYT